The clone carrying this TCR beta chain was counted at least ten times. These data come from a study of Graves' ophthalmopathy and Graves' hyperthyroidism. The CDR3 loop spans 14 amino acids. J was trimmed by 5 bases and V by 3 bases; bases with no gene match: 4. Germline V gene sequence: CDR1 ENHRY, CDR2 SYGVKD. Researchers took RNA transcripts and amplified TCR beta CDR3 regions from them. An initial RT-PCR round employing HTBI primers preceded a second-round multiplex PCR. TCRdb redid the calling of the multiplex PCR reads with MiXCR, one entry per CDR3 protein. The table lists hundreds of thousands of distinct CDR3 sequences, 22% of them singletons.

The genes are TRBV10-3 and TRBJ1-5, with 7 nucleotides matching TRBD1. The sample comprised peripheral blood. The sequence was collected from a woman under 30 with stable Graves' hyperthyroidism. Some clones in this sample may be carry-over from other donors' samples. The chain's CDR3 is CAISETGQHQPQHF. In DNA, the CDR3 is TGTGCCATCAGTGAAACGGGACAGCATCAGCCCCAGCATTTT.